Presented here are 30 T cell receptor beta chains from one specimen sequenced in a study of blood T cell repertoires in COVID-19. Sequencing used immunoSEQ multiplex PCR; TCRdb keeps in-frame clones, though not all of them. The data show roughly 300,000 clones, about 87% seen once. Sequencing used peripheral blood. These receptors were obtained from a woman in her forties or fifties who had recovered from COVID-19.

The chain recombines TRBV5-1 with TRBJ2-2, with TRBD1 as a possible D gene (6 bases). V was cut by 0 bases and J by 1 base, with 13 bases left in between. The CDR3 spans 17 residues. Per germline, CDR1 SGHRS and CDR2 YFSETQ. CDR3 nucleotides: TGCGCCAGCAGCTTGGGGGGGCGGTACCTGAACACCGGGGAGCTGTTTTTT. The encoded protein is CASSLGGRYLNTGELFF. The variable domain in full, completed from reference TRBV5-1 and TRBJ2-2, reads KAGVTQTPRYLIKTRGQQVTLSCSPISGHRSVSWYQQTPGQGLQFLFEYFSETQRNKGNFPGRFSGRQFSNSRSEMNVSTLELGDSALYLCASSLGGRYLNTGELFFGEGSRLTVL.

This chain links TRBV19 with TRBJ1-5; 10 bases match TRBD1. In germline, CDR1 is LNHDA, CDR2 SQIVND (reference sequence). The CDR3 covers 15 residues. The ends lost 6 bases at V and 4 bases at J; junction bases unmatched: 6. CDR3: CASRNDRGQNQPQHF. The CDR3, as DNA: TGTGCCAGTAGGAACGACAGGGGGCAGAATCAGCCCCAGCATTTT.

The CDR3 here is CASSYSSGGANVLTF. As DNA, the CDR3 is TGTGCCAGCAGTTACTCGTCGGGTGGGGCCAACGTCCTGACTTTC. The chain joins TRBV6-2 or TRBV6-3 to TRBJ2-6, with D uncertain. V was pared by 0 bases and J by 3 bases, with 6 bases between. CDR1 MNHEY and CDR2 SVGEGT come from the germline V gene. The CDR3 covers 15 residues.

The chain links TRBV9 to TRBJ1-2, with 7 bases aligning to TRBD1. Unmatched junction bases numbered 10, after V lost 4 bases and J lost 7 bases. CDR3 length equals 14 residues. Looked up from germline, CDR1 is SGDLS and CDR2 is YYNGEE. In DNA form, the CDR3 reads TGTGCCAGCAGCTCAGACAGGGATGGTGGTGGCTACACCTTC. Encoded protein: CASSSDRDGGGYTF.

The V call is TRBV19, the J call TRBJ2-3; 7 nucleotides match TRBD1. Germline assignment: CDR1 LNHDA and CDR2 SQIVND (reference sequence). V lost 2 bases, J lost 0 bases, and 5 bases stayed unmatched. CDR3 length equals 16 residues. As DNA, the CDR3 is TGTGCCAGTAGTATATGGACAGGCGGGAGCACAGATACGCAGTATTTT. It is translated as CASSIWTGGSTDTQYF.

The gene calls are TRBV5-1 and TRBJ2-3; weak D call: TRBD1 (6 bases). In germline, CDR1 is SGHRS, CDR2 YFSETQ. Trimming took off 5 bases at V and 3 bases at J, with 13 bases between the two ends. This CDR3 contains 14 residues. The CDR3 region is CASSSQGLTDTQYF. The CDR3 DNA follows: TGCGCCAGCAGTTCACAGGGTTTAACAGATACGCAGTATTTT.

CDR3: CATSERSTRDYSNQPQHF. CDR3 nucleotides: TGTGCCACCAGTGAACGAAGTACCAGGGATTATAGCAATCAGCCCCAGCATTTT. This chain joins TRBV24-1 and TRBJ1-5, with a weak D call TRBD1 (5 bases). The ends were cut back, 4 bases at V and 0 bases at J, with 18 bases in the middle. CDR3 size: 18 residues. The germline V gene has CDR1 KGHDR and CDR2 SFDVKD.

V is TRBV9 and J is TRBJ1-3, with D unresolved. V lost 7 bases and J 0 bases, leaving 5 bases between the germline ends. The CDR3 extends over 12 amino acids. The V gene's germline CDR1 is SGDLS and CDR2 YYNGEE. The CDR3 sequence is CASRGSGNTIYF. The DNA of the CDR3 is TGTGCCAGCCGGGGCTCTGGAAACACCATATATTTT.

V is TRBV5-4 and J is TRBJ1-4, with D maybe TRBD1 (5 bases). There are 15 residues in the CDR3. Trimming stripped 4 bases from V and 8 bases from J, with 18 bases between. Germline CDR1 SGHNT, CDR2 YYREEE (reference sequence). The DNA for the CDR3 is TGTGCCAGCAGCCCCCCGGGCGGCGGGGGAGAAAAACTGTTTTTT. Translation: CASSPPGGGGEKLFF.

Here the CDR3 reads CASSLTAATGEYF. Written as DNA, the CDR3 is TGTGCCAGCAGCTTAACCGCGGCGACGGGGGAGTACTTC. The chain has TRBV7-2 and TRBJ2-7; tentatively, D is TRBD2 (6 bases). V gave up 2 bases and J gave up 11 bases, with 16 bases separating them. Per germline, CDR1 SGHTA and CDR2 FQGNSA. This CDR3 contains 13 residues.

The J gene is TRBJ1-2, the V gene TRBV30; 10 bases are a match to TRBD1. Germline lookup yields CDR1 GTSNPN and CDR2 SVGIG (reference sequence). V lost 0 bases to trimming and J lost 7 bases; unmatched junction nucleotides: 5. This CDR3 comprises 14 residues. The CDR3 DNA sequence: TGTGCCTGGAGTGTAACCGGGACAGGGGTTGGCTACACCTTC. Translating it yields CAWSVTGTGVGYTF. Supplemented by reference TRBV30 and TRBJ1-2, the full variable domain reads SQTIHQWPATLVQPVGSPLSLECTVEGTSNPNLYWYRQAAGRGLQLLFYSVGIGQISSEVPQNLSASRPQDRQFILSSKKLLLSDSGFYLCAWSVTGTGVGYTFGSGTRLTVV.

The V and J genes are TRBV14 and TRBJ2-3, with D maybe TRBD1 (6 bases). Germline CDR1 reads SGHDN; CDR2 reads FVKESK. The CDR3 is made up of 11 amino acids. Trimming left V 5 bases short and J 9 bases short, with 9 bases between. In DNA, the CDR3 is TGTGCCAGCAGCTACACAGGGACGCAGTATTTT. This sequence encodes CASSYTGTQYF.

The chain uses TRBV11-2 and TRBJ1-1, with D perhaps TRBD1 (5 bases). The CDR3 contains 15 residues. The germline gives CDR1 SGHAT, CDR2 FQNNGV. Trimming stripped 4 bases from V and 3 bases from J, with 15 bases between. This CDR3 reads CASSYLGREDTEAFF. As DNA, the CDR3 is TGTGCCAGCAGCTACCTGGGCAGGGAGGACACTGAAGCTTTCTTT.

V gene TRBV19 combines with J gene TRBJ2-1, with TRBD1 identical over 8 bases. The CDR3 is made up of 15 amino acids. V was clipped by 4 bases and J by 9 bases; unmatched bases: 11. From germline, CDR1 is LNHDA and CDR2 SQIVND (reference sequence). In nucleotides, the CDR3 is TGTGCCAGTAGTACGACAGGGGATGTGGCCGTTGAGCAGTTCTTC. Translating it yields CASSTTGDVAVEQFF.

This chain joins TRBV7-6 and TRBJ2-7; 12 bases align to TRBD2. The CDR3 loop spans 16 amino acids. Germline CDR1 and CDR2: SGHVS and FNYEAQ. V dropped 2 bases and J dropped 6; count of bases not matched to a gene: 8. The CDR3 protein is CASSLRAGLAGREQYF. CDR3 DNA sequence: TGTGCCAGCAGCTTACGGGCCGGACTAGCGGGACGCGAGCAGTACTTC.

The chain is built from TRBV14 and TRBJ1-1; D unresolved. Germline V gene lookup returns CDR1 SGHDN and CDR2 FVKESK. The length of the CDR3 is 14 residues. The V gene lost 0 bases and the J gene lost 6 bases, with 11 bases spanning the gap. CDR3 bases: TGTGCCAGCAGCCAAGACTATTTTCGCGCTGAAGCTTTCTTT. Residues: CASSQDYFRAEAFF.

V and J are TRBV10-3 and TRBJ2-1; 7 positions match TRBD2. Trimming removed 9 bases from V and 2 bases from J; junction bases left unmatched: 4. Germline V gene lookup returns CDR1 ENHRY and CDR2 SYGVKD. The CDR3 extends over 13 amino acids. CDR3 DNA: TGTGCCATTAGGGGAGGGACCTACAATGAGCAGTTCTTC. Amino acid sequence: CAIRGGTYNEQFF.

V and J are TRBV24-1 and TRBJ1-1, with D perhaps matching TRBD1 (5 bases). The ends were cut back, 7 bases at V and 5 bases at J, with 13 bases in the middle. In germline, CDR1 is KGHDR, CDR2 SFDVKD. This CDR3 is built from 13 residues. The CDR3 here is CATRGGGGTEAFF. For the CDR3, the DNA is TGTGCCACCAGGGGCGGGGGTGGAACTGAAGCTTTCTTT.

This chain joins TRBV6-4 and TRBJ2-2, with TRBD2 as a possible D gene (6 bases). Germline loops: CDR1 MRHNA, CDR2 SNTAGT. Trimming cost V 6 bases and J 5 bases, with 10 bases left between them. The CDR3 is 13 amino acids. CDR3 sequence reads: CASSGSGTGELFF. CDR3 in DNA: TGTGCCAGCAGCGGAAGCGGGACCGGGGAGCTGTTTTTT.

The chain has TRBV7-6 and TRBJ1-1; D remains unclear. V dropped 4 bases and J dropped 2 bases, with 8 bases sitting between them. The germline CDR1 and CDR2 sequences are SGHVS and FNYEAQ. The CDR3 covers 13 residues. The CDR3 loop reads CASSSRENTEAFF. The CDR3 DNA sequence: TGTGCCAGCAGCTCGAGGGAAAACACTGAAGCTTTCTTT.

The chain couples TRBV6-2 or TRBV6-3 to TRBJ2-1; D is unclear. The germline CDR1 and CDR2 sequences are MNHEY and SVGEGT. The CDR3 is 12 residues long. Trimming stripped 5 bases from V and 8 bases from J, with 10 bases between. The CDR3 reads CASSPISYEQFF. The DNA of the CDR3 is TGTGCCAGCAGTCCCATTAGTTATGAGCAGTTCTTC.

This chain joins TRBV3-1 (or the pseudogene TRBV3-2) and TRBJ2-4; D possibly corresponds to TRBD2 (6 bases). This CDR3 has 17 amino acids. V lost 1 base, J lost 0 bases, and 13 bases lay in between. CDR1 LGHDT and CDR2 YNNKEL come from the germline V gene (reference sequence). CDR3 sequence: CASSQGSSGLAKNIQYF. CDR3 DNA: TGTGCCAGCAGCCAAGGTTCAAGCGGGTTAGCCAAAAACATTCAGTACTTC.

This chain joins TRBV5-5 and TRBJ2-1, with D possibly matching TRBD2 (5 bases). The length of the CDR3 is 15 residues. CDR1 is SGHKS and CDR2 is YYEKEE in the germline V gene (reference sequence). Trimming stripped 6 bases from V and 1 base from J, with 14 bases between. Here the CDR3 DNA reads TGTGCCAGCACCATTCCGGGAACTTCCTACAATGAGCAGTTCTTC. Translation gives CASTIPGTSYNEQFF.

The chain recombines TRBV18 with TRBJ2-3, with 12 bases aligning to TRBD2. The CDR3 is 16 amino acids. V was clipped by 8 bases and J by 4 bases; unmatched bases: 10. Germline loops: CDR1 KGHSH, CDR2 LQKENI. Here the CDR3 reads CASTLTLAGGSDTQYF. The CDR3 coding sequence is TGTGCCAGCACACTAACCCTAGCGGGGGGGTCAGATACGCAGTATTTT.

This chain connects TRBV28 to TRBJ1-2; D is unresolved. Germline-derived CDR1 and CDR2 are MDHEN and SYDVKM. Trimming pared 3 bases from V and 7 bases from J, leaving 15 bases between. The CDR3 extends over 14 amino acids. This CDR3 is CASSFGVEGGGYTF. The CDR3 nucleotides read TGTGCCAGCAGTTTTGGAGTCGAGGGAGGTGGCTACACCTTC.

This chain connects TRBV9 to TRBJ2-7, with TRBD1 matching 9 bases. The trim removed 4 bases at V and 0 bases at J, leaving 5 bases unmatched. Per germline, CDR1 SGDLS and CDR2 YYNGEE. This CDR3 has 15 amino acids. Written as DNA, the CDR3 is TGTGCCAGCAGCCAGGGACAGGGCAACTCCTACGAGCAGTACTTC. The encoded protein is CASSQGQGNSYEQYF.

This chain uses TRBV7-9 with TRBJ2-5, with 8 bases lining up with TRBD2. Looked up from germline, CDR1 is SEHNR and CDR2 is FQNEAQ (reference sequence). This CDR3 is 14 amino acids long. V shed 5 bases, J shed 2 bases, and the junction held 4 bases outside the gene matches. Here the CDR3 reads CASSPRGVQETQYF. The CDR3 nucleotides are TGTGCCAGCAGCCCGCGGGGGGTTCAAGAGACCCAGTACTTC.

The DNA of the CDR3 is TGTGCCAGCTCACCACCGAATAGCGGCCAATTCACAGATACGCAGTATTTT. Protein: CASSPPNSGQFTDTQYF. V is TRBV18 and J is TRBJ2-3; a weak D match, TRBD2 (6 bases). V lost 0 bases, J lost 2 bases, and 15 bases lay in between. Germline CDR1 and CDR2: KGHSH and LQKENI. This CDR3 has 17 residues.

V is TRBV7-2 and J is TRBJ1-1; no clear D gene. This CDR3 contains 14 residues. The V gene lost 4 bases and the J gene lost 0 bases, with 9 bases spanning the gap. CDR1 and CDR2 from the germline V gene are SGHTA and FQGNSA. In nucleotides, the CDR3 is TGTGCCAGCAGCTCACAGTTGATGAACACTGAAGCTTTCTTT. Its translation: CASSSQLMNTEAFF. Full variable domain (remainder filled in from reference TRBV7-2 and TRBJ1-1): GAGVSQSPSNKVTEKGKDVELRCDPISGHTALYWYRQSLGQGLEFLIYFQGNSAPDKSGLPSDRFSAERTGGSVSTLTIQRTQQEDSAVYLCASSSQLMNTEAFFGQGTRLTVV.

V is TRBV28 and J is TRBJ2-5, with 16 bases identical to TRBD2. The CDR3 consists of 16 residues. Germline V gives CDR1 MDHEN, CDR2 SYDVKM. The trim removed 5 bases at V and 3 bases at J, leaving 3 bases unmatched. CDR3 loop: CASSPGTSGREETQYF. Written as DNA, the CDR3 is TGTGCCAGCAGTCCCGGGACTAGCGGGAGGGAAGAGACCCAGTACTTC.